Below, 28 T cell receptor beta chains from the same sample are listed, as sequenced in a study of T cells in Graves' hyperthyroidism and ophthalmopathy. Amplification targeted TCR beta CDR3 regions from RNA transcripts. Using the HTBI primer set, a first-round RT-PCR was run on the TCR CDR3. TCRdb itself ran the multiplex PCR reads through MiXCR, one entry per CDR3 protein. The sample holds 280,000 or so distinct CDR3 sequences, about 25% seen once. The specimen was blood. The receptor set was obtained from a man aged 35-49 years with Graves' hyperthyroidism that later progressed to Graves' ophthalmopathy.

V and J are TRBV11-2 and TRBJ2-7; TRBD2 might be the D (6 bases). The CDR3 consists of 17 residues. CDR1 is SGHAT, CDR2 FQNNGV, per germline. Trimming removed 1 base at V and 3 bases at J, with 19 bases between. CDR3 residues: CASSLVASRLGGYEQYF. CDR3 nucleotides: TGTGCCAGCAGCTTAGTTGCTTCTAGACTAGGCGGCTACGAGCAGTACTTC.

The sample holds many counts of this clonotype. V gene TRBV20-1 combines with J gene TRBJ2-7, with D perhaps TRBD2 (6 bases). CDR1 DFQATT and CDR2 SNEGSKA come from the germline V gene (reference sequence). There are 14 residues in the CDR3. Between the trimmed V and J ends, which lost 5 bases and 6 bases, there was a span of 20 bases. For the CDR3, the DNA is TGCAGTGCTTGGATAGCGGAGGCCTCCGGCGAGCAGTACTTC. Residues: CSAWIAEASGEQYF.

CDR3 sequence (DNA): TGTGCCAGCAGTGCATCAGGGGGCACTGGCTATGGCTACACCTTC. Translated: CASSASGGTGYGYTF. The chain has TRBV6-1 and TRBJ1-2; 8 bases match TRBD1. The CDR3 runs 15 residues. The J segment lost 4 bases and the V segment lost 4 bases, leaving 8 bases of the junction unmatched. The germline CDR1 and CDR2 sequences are MNHNS and SASEGT.

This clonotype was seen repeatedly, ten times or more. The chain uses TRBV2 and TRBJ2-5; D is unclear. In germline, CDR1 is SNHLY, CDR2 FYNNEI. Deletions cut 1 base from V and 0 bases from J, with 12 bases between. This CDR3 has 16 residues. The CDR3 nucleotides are TGTGCCAGCAGTGAAGACTCCGACCTGTACCAAGAGACCCAGTACTTC. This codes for CASSEDSDLYQETQYF. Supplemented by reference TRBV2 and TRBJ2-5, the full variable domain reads EPEVTQTPSHQVTQMGQEVILRCVPISNHLYFYWYRQILGQKVEFLVSFYNNEISEKSEIFDDQFSVERPDGSNFTLKIRSTKLEDSAMYFCASSEDSDLYQETQYFGPGTRLLVL.

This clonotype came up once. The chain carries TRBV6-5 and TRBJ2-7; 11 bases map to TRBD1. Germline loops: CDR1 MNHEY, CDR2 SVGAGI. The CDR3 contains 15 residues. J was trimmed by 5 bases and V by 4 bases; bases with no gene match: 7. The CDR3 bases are TGTGCCAGCAGTTTCGGGACAGGGGGGAGCCACGAGCAGTACTTC. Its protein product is CASSFGTGGSHEQYF.

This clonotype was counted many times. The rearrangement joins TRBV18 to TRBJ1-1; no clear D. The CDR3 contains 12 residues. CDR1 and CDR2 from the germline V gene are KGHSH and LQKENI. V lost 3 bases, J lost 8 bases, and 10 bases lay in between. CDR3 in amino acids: CASSPNNLEAFF. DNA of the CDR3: TGTGCCAGCTCACCGAATAATCTGGAAGCTTTCTTT.

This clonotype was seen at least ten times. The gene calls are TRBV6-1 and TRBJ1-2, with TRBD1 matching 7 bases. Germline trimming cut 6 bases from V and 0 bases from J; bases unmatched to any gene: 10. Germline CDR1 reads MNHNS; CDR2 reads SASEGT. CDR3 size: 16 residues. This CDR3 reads CASSQGTALANYGYTF. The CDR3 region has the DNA TGTGCCAGCAGCCAGGGGACAGCCTTAGCTAACTATGGCTACACCTTC.

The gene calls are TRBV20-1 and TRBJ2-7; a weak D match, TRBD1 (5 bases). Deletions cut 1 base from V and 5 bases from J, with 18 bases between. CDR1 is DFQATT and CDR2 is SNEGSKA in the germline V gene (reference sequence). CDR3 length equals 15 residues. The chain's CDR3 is CSARVAGMSIDEQYF. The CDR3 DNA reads TGCAGTGCTAGAGTGGCAGGGATGAGTATCGACGAGCAGTACTTC.

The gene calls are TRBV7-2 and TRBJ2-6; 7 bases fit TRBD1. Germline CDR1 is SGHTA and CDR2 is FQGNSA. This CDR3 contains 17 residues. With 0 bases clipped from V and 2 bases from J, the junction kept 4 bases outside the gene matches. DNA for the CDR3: TGTGCCAGCAGCTTAGCGGGACAGCTCGCTGGGGCCAACGTCCTGACTTTC. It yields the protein CASSLAGQLAGANVLTF.

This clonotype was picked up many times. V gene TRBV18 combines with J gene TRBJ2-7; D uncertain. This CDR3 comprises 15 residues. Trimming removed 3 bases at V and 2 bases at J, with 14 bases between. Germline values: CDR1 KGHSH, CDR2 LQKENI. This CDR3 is CASSPQIKPAYEQYF. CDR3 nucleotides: TGTGCCAGCTCACCGCAGATAAAGCCGGCCTACGAGCAGTACTTC. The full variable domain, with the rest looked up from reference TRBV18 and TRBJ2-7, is NAGVMQNPRHLVRRRGQEARLRCSPMKGHSHVYWYRQLPEEGLKFMVYLQKENIIDESGMPKERFSAEFPKEGPSILRIQQVVRGDSAAYFCASSPQIKPAYEQYFGPGTRLTVT.

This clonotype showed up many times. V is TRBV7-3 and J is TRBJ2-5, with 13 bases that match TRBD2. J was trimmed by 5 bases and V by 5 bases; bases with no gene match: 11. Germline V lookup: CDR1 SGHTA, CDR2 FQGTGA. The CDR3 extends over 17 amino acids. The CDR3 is CASSPGLAGALEETQYF. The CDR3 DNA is TGTGCCAGCAGCCCCGGACTAGCGGGGGCTTTGGAGGAGACCCAGTACTTC.

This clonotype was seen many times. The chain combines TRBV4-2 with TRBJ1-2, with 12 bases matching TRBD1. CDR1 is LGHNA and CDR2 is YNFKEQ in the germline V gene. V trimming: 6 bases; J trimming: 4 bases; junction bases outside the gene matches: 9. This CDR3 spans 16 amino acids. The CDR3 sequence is CASRPGTGGAGYGYTF. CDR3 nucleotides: TGTGCCAGCAGACCCGGGACAGGGGGCGCCGGCTATGGCTACACCTTC.

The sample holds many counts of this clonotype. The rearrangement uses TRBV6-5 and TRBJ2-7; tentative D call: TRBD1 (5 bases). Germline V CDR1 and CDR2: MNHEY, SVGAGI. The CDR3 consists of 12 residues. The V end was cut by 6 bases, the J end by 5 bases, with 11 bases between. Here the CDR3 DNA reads TGTGCCAGCAGCCCAGGGTGGGACGAGCAGTACTTC. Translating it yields CASSPGWDEQYF.

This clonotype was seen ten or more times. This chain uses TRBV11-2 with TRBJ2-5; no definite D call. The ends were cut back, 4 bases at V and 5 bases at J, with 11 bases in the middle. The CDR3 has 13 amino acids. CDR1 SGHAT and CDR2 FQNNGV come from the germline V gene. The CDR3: CASSSQLGETQYF. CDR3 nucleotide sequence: TGTGCCAGCAGCTCACAGCTGGGGGAGACCCAGTACTTC.

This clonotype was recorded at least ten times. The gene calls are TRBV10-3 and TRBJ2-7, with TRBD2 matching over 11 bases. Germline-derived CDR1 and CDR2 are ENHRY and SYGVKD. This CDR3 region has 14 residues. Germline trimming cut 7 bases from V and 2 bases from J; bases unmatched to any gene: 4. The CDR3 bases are TGTGCCATCACTCAGGGACTAGCGGCCTACGAGCAGTACTTC. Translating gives CAITQGLAAYEQYF.

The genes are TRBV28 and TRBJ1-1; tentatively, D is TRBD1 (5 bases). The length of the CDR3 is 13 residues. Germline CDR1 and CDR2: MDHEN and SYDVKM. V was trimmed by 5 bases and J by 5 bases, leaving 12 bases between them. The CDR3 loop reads CASSGGWGTEAFF. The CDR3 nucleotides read TGTGCCAGCAGTGGGGGGTGGGGAACTGAAGCTTTCTTT.

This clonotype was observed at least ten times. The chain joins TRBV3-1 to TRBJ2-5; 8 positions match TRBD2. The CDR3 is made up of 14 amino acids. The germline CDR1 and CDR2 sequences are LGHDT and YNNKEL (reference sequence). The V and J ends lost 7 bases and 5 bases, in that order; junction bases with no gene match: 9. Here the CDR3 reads CASNPRGGAETQYF. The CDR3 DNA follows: TGTGCCAGCAACCCCCGGGGGGGCGCGGAGACCCAGTACTTC.

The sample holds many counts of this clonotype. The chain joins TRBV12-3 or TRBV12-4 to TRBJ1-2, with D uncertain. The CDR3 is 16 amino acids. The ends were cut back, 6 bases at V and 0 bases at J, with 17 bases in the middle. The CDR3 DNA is TGTGCCAGCAGCCCCCGGGTTGGCCCAGCTAACTATGGCTACACCTTC. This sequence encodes CASSPRVGPANYGYTF.

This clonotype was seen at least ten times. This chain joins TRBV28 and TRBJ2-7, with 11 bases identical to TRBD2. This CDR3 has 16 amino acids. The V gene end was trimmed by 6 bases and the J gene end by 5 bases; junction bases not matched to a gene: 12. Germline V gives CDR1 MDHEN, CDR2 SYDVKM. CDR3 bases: TGTGCCAGCAGCGGGACTAGCGGTAACTCGCTGGACGAGCAGTACTTC. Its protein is CASSGTSGNSLDEQYF.

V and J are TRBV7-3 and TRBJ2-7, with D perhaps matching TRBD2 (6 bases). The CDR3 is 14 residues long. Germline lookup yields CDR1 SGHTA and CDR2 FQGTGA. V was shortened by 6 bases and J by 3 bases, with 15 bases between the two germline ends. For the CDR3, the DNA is TGTGCCAGCAGGGACGGTGGTAGCGGCTACGAGCAGTACTTC. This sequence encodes CASRDGGSGYEQYF.

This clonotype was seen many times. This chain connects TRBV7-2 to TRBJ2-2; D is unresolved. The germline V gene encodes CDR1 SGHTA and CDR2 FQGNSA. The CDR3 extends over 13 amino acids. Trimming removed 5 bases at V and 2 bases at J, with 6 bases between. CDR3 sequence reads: CASSLPNTGELFF. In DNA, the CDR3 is TGTGCCAGCAGCCTTCCTAACACCGGGGAGCTGTTTTTT.

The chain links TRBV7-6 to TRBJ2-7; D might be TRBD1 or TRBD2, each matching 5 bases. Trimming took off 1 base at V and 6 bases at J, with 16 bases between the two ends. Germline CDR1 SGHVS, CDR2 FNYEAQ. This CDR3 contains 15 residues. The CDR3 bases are TGTGCCAGCAGCTTAGGGGGGTTCGTCGTTGGCGAGCAGTACTTC. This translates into CASSLGGFVVGEQYF.

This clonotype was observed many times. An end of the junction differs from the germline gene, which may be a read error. The CDR3 loop is CASSFPNTEELFF. CDR3 sequence (DNA): TGTGCCAGCAGTTTCCCCAACACCGAGGAGCTGTTTTTT. The chain uses TRBV27 and TRBJ2-2, with unresolved D. Germline V gene lookup returns CDR1 MNHEY and CDR2 SMNVEV (reference sequence). This CDR3 comprises 13 residues.

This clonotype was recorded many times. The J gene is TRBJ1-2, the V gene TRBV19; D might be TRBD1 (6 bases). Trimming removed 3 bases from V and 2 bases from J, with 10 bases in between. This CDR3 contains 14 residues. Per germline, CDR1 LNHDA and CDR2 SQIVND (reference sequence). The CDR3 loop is CASSMDSRNYGYTF. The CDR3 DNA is TGTGCCAGTAGTATGGACAGCCGGAACTATGGCTACACCTTC.

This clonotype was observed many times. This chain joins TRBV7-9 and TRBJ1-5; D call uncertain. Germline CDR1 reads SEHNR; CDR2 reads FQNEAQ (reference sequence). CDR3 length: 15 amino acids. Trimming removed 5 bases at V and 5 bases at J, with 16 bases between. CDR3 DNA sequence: TGTGCCAGCAGCCCAGAGGGCTTTCAGGATCAGCCCCAGCATTTT. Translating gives CASSPEGFQDQPQHF.

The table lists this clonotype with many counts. CDR3 sequence: CASGWGLEGETQYF. CDR3 DNA sequence: TGTGCCAGCGGGTGGGGACTCGAGGGAGAGACCCAGTACTTC. The rearrangement links TRBV5-6 to TRBJ2-5; tentatively, D is TRBD2 (6 bases). This CDR3 contains 14 residues. Germline CDR1 SGHDT, CDR2 YYEEEE. V was cut by 7 bases and J by 4 bases, with 17 bases left in between.

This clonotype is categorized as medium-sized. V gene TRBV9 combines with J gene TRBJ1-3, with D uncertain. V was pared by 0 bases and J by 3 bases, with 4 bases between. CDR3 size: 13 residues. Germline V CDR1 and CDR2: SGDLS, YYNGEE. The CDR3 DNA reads TGTGCCAGCAGCGTAGAACTTGGAAACACCATATATTTT. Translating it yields CASSVELGNTIYF.

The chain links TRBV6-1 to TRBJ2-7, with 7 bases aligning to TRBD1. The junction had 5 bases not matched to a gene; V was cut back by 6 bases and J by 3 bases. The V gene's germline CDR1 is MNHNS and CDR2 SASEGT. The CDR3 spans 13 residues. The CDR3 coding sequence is TGTGCCAGCAGCATGGGACAGAACTACGAGCAGTACTTC. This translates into CASSMGQNYEQYF.